This T cell receptor beta chain was retrieved from a study of T cell repertoires in cytomegalovirus infection. Study-level findings and limits: Cumulative frequency of public TCR beta families picked out carriers of CMV plus the relevant HLA. There were HLA-C-restricted CMV-specific TCR beta clonotypes dominating the ex vivo response.

As to this clonotype: Antigen specificity is unknown.

V lost 6 bases and J lost 0, with 17 bases in between. The germline gives CDR1 DFQATT, CDR2 SNEGSKA (reference sequence). The CDR3 covers 15 residues. TCRdb redid the calling of the reads with MiXCR, one entry per CDR3 protein. The sample records 200,000 to 250,000 distinct CDR3 sequences, roughly 23% being singletons. The chain has TRBV20-1 and TRBJ2-5, with a possible D match to TRBD2 (7 bases). The sequenced sample was CD8+ T cells from PBMCs. This clonotype originated in a human donor in good health (CMV status not recorded). Some clones in this sample may be carry-over from other donors' samples. The DNA for the CDR3 is TGCAGTGCCGAGGGGGGAGGGGGGTACCAAGAGACCCAGTACTTC. Translated, it gives CSAEGGGGYQETQYF.